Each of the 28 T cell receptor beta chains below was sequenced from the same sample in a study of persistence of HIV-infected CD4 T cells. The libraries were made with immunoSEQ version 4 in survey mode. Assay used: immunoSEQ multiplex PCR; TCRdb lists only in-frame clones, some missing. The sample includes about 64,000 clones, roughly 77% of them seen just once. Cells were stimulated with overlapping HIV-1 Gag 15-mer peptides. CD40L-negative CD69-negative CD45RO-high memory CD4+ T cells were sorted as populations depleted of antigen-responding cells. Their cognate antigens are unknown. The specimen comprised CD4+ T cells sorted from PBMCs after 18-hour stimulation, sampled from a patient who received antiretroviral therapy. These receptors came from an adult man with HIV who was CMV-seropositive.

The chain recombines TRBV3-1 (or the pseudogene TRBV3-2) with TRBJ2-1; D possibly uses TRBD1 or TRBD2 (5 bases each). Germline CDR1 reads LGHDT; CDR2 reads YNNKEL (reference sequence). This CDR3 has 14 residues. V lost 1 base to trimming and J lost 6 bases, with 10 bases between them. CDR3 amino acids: CASSQGRGVNEQFF. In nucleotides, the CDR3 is TGTGCCAGCAGCCAAGGCCGGGGCGTCAATGAGCAGTTCTTC.

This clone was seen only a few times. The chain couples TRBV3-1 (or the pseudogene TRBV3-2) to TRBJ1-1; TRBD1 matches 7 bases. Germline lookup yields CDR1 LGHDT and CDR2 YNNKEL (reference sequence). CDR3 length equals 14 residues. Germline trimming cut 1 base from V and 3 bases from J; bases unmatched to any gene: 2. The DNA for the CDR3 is TGTGCCAGCAGCCAAGGACAGGGTGACACTGAAGCTTTCTTT. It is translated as CASSQGQGDTEAFF.

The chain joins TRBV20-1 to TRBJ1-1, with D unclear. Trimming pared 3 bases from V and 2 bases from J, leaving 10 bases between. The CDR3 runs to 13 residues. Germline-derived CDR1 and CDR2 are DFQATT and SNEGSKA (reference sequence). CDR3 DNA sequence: TGCAGTGCTAGTCGGAGTTCCAACACTGAAGCTTTCTTT. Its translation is CSASRSSNTEAFF.

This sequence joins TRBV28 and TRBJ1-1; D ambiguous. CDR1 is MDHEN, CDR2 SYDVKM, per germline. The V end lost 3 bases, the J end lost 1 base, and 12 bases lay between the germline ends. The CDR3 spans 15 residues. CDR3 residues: CASSFLGEGNTEAFF. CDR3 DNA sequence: TGTGCCAGCAGTTTTCTTGGGGAAGGGAACACTGAAGCTTTCTTT.

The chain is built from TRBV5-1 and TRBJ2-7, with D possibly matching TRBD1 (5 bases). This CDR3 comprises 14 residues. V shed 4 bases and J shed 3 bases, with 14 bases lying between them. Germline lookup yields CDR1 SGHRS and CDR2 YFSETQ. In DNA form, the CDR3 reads TGCGCCAGCAGCGGCGGACATTTACTCTACGAGCAGTACTTC. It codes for CASSGGHLLYEQYF.

CDR3 region: CASSLAGGQPQHF. The CDR3 nucleotides read TGTGCCAGCAGCTTGGCAGGGGGTCAGCCCCAGCATTTT. V gene TRBV5-5 combines with J gene TRBJ1-5; 7 bases are shared with TRBD1. Germline V gene lookup returns CDR1 SGHKS and CDR2 YYEKEE (reference sequence). V lost 0 bases to trimming and J lost 6 bases; unmatched junction nucleotides: 0. The CDR3 loop spans 13 amino acids.

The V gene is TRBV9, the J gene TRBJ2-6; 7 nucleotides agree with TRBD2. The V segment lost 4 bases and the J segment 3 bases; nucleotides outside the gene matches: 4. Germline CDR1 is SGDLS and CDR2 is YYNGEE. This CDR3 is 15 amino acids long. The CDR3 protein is CASSTQRGGANVLTF. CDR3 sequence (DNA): TGTGCCAGCAGCACCCAGCGGGGTGGGGCCAACGTCCTGACTTTC.

Written as DNA, the CDR3 is TGTGCCAGCAGGTCTCGGGGCATGAACACTGAAGCTTTCTTT. Protein: CASRSRGMNTEAFF. The chain has TRBV27 and TRBJ1-1; tentative D call: TRBD1 (5 bases). CDR1 is MNHEY and CDR2 is SMNVEV in the germline V gene (reference sequence). Deletions cut 6 bases from V and 0 bases from J, with 11 bases between. The CDR3 is made up of 14 amino acids.

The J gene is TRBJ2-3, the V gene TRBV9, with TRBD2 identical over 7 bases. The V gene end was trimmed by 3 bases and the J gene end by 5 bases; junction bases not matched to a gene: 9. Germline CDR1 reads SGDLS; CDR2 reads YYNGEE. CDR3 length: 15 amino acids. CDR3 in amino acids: CASSARGVGEDTQYF. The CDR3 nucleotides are TGTGCCAGCAGCGCCCGGGGGGTAGGGGAAGATACGCAGTATTTT.

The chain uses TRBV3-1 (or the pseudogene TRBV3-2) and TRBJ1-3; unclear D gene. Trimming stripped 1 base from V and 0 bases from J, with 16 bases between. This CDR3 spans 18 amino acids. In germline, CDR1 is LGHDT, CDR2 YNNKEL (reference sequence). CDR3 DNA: TGTGCCAGCAGCCAAGTAGGTGGGGTAGGTCCCTCTGGAAACACCATATATTTT. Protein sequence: CASSQVGGVGPSGNTIYF.

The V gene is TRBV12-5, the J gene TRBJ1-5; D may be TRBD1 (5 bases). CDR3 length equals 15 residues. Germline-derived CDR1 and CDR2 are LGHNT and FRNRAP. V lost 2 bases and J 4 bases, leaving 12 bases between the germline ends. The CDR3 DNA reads TGTGCTAGTGGTTTGCACCGACAGACTAATCAGCCCCAGCATTTT. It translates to CASGLHRQTNQPQHF.

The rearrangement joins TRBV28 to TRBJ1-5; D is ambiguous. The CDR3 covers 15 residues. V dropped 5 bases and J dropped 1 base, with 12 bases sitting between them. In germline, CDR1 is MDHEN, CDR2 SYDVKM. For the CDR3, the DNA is TGTGCCAGCAGTCCGATTCGGCGGAGCAATCAGCCCCAGCATTTT. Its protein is CASSPIRRSNQPQHF.

The DNA of the CDR3 is TGTGCCAGCAGTTGGGCAGATACGCAGTATTTT. This translates into CASSWADTQYF. This chain connects TRBV27 to TRBJ2-3; D ambiguous. The V end was cut by 4 bases, the J end by 4 bases, with 3 bases between. The germline V gene has CDR1 MNHEY and CDR2 SMNVEV (reference sequence). The CDR3 has 11 residues.

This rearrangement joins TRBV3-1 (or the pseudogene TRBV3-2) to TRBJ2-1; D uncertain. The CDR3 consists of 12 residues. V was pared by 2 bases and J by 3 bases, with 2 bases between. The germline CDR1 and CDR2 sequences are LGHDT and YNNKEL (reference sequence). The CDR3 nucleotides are TGTGCCAGCAGCCAAAGCTACAATGAGCAGTTCTTC. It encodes CASSQSYNEQFF.

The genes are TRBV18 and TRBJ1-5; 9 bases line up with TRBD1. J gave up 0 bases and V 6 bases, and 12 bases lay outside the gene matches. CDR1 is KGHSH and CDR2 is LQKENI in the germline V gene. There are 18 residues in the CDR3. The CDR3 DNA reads TGTGCCAGCTCTCCCCTCGGGGGACAGGGAGGTAGCAATCAGCCCCAGCATTTT. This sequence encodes CASSPLGGQGGSNQPQHF. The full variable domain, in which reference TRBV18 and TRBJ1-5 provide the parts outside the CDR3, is NAGVMQNPRHLVRRRGQEARLRCSPMKGHSHVYWYRQLPEEGLKFMVYLQKENIIDESGMPKERFSAEFPKEGPSILRIQQVVRGDSAAYFCASSPLGGQGGSNQPQHFGDGTRLSIL.

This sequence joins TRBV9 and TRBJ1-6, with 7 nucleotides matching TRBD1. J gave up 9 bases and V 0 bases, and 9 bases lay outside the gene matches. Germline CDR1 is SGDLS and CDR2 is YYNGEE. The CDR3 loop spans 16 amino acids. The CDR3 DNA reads TGTGCCAGCAGCGTAGGGTTGACAGGGCTCACTTCACCCCTCCACTTT. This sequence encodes CASSVGLTGLTSPLHF.

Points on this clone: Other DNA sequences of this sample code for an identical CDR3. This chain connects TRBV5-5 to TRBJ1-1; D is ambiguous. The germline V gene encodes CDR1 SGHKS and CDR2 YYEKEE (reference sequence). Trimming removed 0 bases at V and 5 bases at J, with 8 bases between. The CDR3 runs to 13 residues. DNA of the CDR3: TGTGCCAGCAGCTTGGACGGGAGAACTGAAGCTTTCTTT. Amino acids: CASSLDGRTEAFF.

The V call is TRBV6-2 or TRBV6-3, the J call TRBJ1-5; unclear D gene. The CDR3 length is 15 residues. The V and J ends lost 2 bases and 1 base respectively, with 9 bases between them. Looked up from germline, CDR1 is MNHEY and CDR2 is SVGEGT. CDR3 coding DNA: TGTGCCAGCAGTTACAACCTGGGGAGCAATCAGCCCCAGCATTTT. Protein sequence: CASSYNLGSNQPQHF.

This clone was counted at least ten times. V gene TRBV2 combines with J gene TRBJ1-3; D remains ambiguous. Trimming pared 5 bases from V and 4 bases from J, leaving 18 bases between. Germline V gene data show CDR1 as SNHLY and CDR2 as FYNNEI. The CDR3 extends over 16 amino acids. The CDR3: CASSSTGPLYGNTIYF. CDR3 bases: TGTGCCAGCAGTTCTACCGGGCCTTTATACGGAAACACCATATATTTT.

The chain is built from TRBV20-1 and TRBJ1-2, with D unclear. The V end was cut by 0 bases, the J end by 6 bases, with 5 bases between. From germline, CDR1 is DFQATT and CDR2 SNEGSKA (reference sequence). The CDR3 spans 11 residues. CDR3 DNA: TGCAGTGCTAGAGAGGTTGATGGCTACACCTTC. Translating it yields CSAREVDGYTF.

The CDR3 DNA sequence: TGTGCCAGCAGCTTAGGCTCAGTCTACGAGCAGTACTTC. Translating gives CASSLGSVYEQYF. This sequence joins TRBV7-9 and TRBJ2-7; D not resolved. The CDR3 contains 13 residues. V dropped 1 base and J dropped 3 bases, with 7 bases sitting between them. Germline V lookup: CDR1 SEHNR, CDR2 FQNEAQ (reference sequence).

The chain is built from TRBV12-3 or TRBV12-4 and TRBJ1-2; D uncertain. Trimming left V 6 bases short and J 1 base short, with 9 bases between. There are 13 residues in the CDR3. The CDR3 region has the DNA TGTGCCAGCAGCGGACCAGTTAACTATGGCTACACCTTC. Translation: CASSGPVNYGYTF.

CDR3 DNA sequence: TGTGCCAGCAGCGTACTGGACAGCAGCGAGCAGTACTTC. Translating gives CASSVLDSSEQYF. The chain joins TRBV7-9 to TRBJ2-7; D is possibly TRBD1 (6 bases). V lost 5 bases and J 6 bases, leaving 14 bases between the germline ends. The CDR3 has 13 residues. Germline CDR1 SEHNR, CDR2 FQNEAQ (reference sequence).

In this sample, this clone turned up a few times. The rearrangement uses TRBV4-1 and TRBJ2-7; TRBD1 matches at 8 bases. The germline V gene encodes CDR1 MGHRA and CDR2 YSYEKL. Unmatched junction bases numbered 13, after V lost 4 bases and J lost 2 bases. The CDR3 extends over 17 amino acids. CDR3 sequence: CASSLEHPGQATYEQYF. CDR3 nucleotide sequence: TGCGCCAGCAGCCTCGAACATCCGGGACAGGCCACCTACGAGCAGTACTTC.

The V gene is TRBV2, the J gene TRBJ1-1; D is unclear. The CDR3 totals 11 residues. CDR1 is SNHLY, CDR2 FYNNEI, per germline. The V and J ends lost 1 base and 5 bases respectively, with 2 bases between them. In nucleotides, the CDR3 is TGTGCCAGCAGTGAAGAAACTGAAGCTTTCTTT. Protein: CASSEETEAFF.

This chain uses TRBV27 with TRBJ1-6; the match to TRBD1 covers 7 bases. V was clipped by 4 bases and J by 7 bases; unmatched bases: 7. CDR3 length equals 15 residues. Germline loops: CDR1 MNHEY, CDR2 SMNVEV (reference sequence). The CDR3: CASSSGTVRNSPLHF. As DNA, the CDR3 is TGTGCCAGCAGTTCCGGGACAGTGAGGAATTCACCCCTCCACTTT.

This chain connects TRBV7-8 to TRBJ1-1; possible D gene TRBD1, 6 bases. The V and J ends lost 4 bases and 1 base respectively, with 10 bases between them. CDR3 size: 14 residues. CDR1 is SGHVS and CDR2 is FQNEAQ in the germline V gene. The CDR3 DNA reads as TGTGCCAGCAGCTCGGGACACGCGAACACTGAAGCTTTCTTT. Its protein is CASSSGHANTEAFF. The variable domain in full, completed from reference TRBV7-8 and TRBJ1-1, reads GAGVSQSPRYKVAKRGQDVALRCDPISGHVSLFWYQQALGQGPEFLTYFQNEAQLDKSGLPSDRFFAERPEGSVSTLKIQRTQQEDSAVYLCASSSGHANTEAFFGQGTRLTVV.

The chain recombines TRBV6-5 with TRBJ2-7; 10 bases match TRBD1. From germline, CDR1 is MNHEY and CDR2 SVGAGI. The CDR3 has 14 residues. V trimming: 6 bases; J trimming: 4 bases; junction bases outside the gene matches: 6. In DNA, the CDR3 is TGTGCCAGCAGACCCGGGGACAGGGGATACGAGCAGTACTTC. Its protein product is CASRPGDRGYEQYF.